The 29 T cell receptor beta chains presented below share a single source sample, sequenced in a study of beta chain features in type 1 diabetes. The isolated RNA, all of it, was reverse transcribed, so expressed TCRB transcripts were what got sequenced. Assay used: immunoSEQ multiplex PCR; TCRdb lists only in-frame clones, some missing. The sample has around 240,000 clones, more than 65% seen once. The sample consisted of naive CD4+ T cells from blood. The source of these receptors is a man younger than 40 in good health.

V gene TRBV29-1 combines with J gene TRBJ1-2; TRBD1 matches 7 bases. The CDR3 has 12 amino acids. With 1 base clipped from V and 8 bases from J, the junction kept 4 bases outside the gene matches. CDR1 is SQVTM, CDR2 ANQGSEA, per germline. Here the CDR3 reads CSVEATGYGYTF. In DNA, the CDR3 is TGCAGCGTTGAAGCGACAGGGTACGGCTACACCTTC.

The chain has TRBV7-8 and TRBJ2-2; D is undetermined. Between the trimmed V and J ends, which lost 0 bases and 3 bases, there was a span of 8 bases. Germline assignment: CDR1 SGHVS and CDR2 FQNEAQ. The CDR3 has 15 amino acids. The CDR3 sequence is CASSLARHYTGELFF. The CDR3, as DNA: TGTGCCAGCAGCTTAGCGAGACACTACACCGGGGAGCTGTTTTTT.

The chain recombines TRBV9 with TRBJ2-5; 9 nucleotides align to TRBD1. J lost 2 bases, V lost 3 bases, and 5 bases had no gene match. From germline, CDR1 is SGDLS and CDR2 YYNGEE. This CDR3 region has 15 residues. This CDR3 is CASSEDRGSQETQYF. The CDR3 DNA sequence: TGTGCCAGCAGCGAGGACAGGGGAAGTCAAGAGACCCAGTACTTC.

The V call is TRBV29-1, the J call TRBJ1-2; tentative D call: TRBD1 (6 bases). V was shortened by 6 bases and J by 4 bases, with 15 bases between the two germline ends. CDR3 length: 13 amino acids. Germline values: CDR1 SQVTM, CDR2 ANQGSEA. CDR3 DNA sequence: TGCAGCGTCGTAGACAGGCAGGCCTATGGCTACACCTTC. It yields the protein CSVVDRQAYGYTF.

Only one count was recorded for this clone. V and J are TRBV2 and TRBJ1-4, with TRBD1 as a possible D gene (6 bases). The germline CDR1 and CDR2 sequences are SNHLY and FYNNEI. The CDR3 extends over 10 amino acids. V lost 11 bases and J 12 bases, leaving 13 bases between the germline ends. CDR3 amino acids: CASGGLELFF. Here the CDR3 DNA reads TGTGCCTCCGGGGGGCTCGAACTGTTTTTT.

The chain has TRBV6-1 and TRBJ1-5, with unresolved D. The CDR3 spans 15 residues. From germline, CDR1 is MNHNS and CDR2 SASEGT. V lost 2 bases, J lost 4 bases, and 12 bases lay in between. CDR3 bases: TGTGCCAGCAGTGAAATTTTCTGGGAAAATCAGCCCCAGCATTTT. Amino acids: CASSEIFWENQPQHF.

As concerns this clone: This sample includes further DNA sequences coding for the same CDR3. This chain joins TRBV29-1 and TRBJ2-3; TRBD1 is a possible D gene (5 bases). The CDR3 is made up of 13 amino acids. CDR1 and CDR2 from the germline V gene are SQVTM and ANQGSEA. V gave up 3 bases and J gave up 3 bases, with 10 bases separating them. The CDR3 nucleotides are TGCAGCGTTGAGGGCAGGGTAACAGATACGCAGTATTTT. It translates to CSVEGRVTDTQYF.

This clone was counted between two and nine times. V and J are TRBV29-1 and TRBJ2-4, with D possibly TRBD2 on 5 matching bases. V was shortened by 0 bases and J by 5 bases, with 5 bases between the two germline ends. CDR3 length: 12 amino acids. Germline V gives CDR1 SQVTM, CDR2 ANQGSEA. The CDR3, as DNA: TGCAGCGTTGAAGAGGGAGAAAACATTCAGTACTTC. Protein sequence: CSVEEGENIQYF.

J is TRBJ2-3 and V is TRBV30, with D maybe TRBD2 (6 bases). Trimming took 0 bases from V and 3 from J, leaving 13 bases between them. This CDR3 is built from 15 residues. The germline CDR1 and CDR2 sequences are GTSNPN and SVGIG (reference sequence). The CDR3 spells CAWSVLGGGTDTQYF. The CDR3 DNA reads as TGTGCCTGGAGTGTACTTGGTGGGGGGACAGATACGCAGTATTTT.

The V gene is TRBV19, the J gene TRBJ2-5; 10 nucleotides match TRBD1. CDR3 length: 12 residues. The germline V gene has CDR1 LNHDA and CDR2 SQIVND (reference sequence). Trimming removed 10 bases from V and 6 bases from J; junction bases left unmatched: 5. The DNA for the CDR3 is TGTGCCACTGCGACAGGGGGCCAGACCCAGTACTTC. This sequence encodes CATATGGQTQYF.

The chain is built from TRBV25-1 and TRBJ2-1; weak D call: TRBD2 (7 bases). Germline CDR1 reads MGHDK; CDR2 reads SYGVNS. The V and J ends lost 8 bases and 8 bases respectively, with 16 bases between them. This CDR3 contains 13 residues. The CDR3 DNA follows: TGTGCCAGCGGAGTCGGCGGGGGCGATGAGCAGTTCTTC. This gives the protein CASGVGGGDEQFF. The full variable domain, in which reference TRBV25-1 and TRBJ2-1 provide the parts outside the CDR3, is EADIYQTPRYLVIGTGKKITLECSQTMGHDKMYWYQQDPGMELHLIHYSYGVNSTEKGDLSSESTVSRIRTEHFPLTLESARPSHTSQYLCASGVGGGDEQFFGPGTRLTVL.

The V and J genes are TRBV7-9 and TRBJ1-1, with D possibly TRBD1 on 6 matching bases. This CDR3 has 18 residues. V gave up 7 bases and J gave up 4 bases, with 28 bases separating them. Germline CDR1 SEHNR, CDR2 FQNEAQ (reference sequence). The DNA of the CDR3 is TGTGCCAGCACCCATTTGGCCCTATTAACAGGGATCGTCACTGAAGCTTTCTTT. It translates to CASTHLALLTGIVTEAFF.

This clone has just one count. The chain carries TRBV4-3 and TRBJ1-2; D gene ambiguous. From germline, CDR1 is LGHNA and CDR2 YSLEER. Deletions cut 0 bases from V and 0 bases from J, with 5 bases between. The CDR3 spans 14 residues. The CDR3 DNA follows: TGCGCCAGCAGCCAAGATTGGGCTAACTATGGCTACACCTTC. Its translation: CASSQDWANYGYTF.

V gene TRBV30 combines with J gene TRBJ2-1; 10 bases align to TRBD2. Germline CDR1 GTSNPN, CDR2 SVGIG (reference sequence). CDR3 length equals 15 residues. Trimming cost V 2 bases and J 7 bases; bases outside gene matches: 8. The CDR3 reads CAWSSELAGPNEQFF. Written as DNA, the CDR3 is TGTGCCTGGAGTAGTGAACTAGCGGGACCAAATGAGCAGTTCTTC.

This chain joins TRBV7-9 and TRBJ2-1; tentatively, D is TRBD2 (6 bases). V was trimmed by 3 bases and J by 10 bases, leaving 16 bases between them. Germline loops: CDR1 SEHNR, CDR2 FQNEAQ (reference sequence). The CDR3 totals 14 residues. The CDR3 is CASSFRSGDREQFF. For the CDR3, the DNA is TGTGCCAGCAGCTTTCGTTCGGGGGATCGCGAGCAGTTCTTC.

This clone turned up a few times. This chain uses TRBV4-1 with TRBJ2-1, with TRBD2 as a possible D gene (6 bases). This CDR3 has 14 residues. The germline V gene has CDR1 MGHRA and CDR2 YSYEKL. Trimming cost V 2 bases and J 6 bases, with 11 bases left between them. CDR3 residues: CASSQPRESNEQFF. The CDR3 DNA follows: TGCGCCAGCAGCCAACCTCGGGAGTCCAATGAGCAGTTCTTC.

The V call is TRBV29-1, the J call TRBJ2-1; TRBD2 agrees at 15 bases. V dropped 6 bases and J dropped 8; count of bases not matched to a gene: 5. The CDR3 consists of 14 residues. Germline V gene data show CDR1 as SQVTM and CDR2 as ANQGSEA. CDR3: CSVWGLAGGDEQFF. DNA for the CDR3: TGCAGCGTGTGGGGACTAGCGGGAGGTGATGAGCAGTTCTTC.

This chain connects TRBV9 to TRBJ2-7; D may be TRBD2 (5 bases). This CDR3 is built from 14 residues. Germline loops: CDR1 SGDLS, CDR2 YYNGEE. The V end lost 4 bases, the J end lost 2 bases, and 13 bases lay between the germline ends. The CDR3 sequence is CASSPWTGTYEQYF. The CDR3 nucleotides read TGTGCCAGCAGCCCATGGACTGGCACCTACGAGCAGTACTTC.

The chain uses TRBV14 and TRBJ2-1, with 8 bases fitting TRBD1. V lost 3 bases, J lost 16 bases, and 11 bases stayed unmatched. The CDR3 is 13 residues long. From germline, CDR1 is SGHDN and CDR2 FVKESK. The CDR3 spells CASSQGRGTGHFF. The CDR3 DNA is TGTGCCAGCAGCCAGGGCCGTGGGACAGGCCATTTCTTC.

The rearrangement links TRBV30 to TRBJ1-1; D call uncertain. There are 14 residues in the CDR3. Trimming removed 2 bases at V and 1 base at J, with 11 bases between. The germline V gene has CDR1 GTSNPN and CDR2 SVGIG (reference sequence). CDR3 region: CAWSPLDGNTEAFF. CDR3 coding DNA: TGTGCCTGGAGTCCCCTGGACGGGAACACTGAAGCTTTCTTT.

This clone was picked up a small number of times. CDR3 sequence: CASSSSRSSYNEQFF. The CDR3 DNA reads TGTGCCAGCAGTTCTAGCAGGAGCTCCTACAATGAGCAGTTCTTC. The genes are TRBV27 and TRBJ2-1, with D possibly TRBD2 on 5 matching bases. The CDR3 sequence is 15 residues long. V was trimmed by 4 bases and J by 0 bases, leaving 10 bases between them. Per the germline V gene, CDR1 is MNHEY and CDR2 is SMNVEV (reference sequence).

This clone was picked up a small number of times. This chain uses TRBV2 with TRBJ2-1, with D unresolved. The CDR3 contains 12 residues. Trimming cost V 5 bases and J 7 bases, with 9 bases left between them. Germline assignment: CDR1 SNHLY and CDR2 FYNNEI. DNA of the CDR3: TGTGCCAGCAGTAATGGGCTGAATGAGCAGTTCTTC. Protein sequence: CASSNGLNEQFF.

With regard to this clone: Within the sample, other DNA sequences also encode this same CDR3. V is TRBV30 and J is TRBJ2-3; D ambiguous. V lost 0 bases, J lost 5 bases, and 6 bases lay in between. CDR1 GTSNPN and CDR2 SVGIG come from the germline V gene (reference sequence). The length of the CDR3 is 12 residues. The CDR3 sequence: CAWSVSGDTQYF. Written as DNA, the CDR3 is TGTGCCTGGAGTGTTTCCGGAGATACGCAGTATTTT.

V usage is TRBV10-3 and J usage is TRBJ2-3; possibly TRBD1 or TRBD2 for D (5 bases each). The V gene lost 0 bases and the J gene lost 4 bases, with 14 bases spanning the gap. This CDR3 has 16 residues. Germline V gives CDR1 ENHRY, CDR2 SYGVKD. This chain's CDR3 is CAISESLGPDADTQYF. The DNA of the CDR3 is TGTGCCATCAGTGAGTCGCTGGGACCTGACGCAGATACGCAGTATTTT.

This rearrangement joins TRBV10-3 to TRBJ2-1, with D possibly matching TRBD1 (5 bases). CDR1 is ENHRY and CDR2 is SYGVKD in the germline V gene. The V end was cut by 7 bases, the J end by 9 bases, with 10 bases between. This CDR3 is 11 amino acids long. The CDR3 protein is CAINSGFEQFF. CDR3 coding DNA: TGTGCCATCAACTCAGGGTTTGAGCAGTTCTTC.

This chain connects TRBV15 to TRBJ2-1; 8 bases are a match to TRBD1. CDR1 is LNHNV and CDR2 is YYDKDF in the germline V gene (reference sequence). The CDR3 runs 15 residues. V was pared by 2 bases and J by 3 bases, with 3 bases of the junction left unmatched. As DNA, the CDR3 is TGTGCCACCAGCAGACCGACAGGGGTCTACAATGAGCAGTTCTTC. Residues: CATSRPTGVYNEQFF.

V and J are TRBV30 and TRBJ1-2, with a possible D match to TRBD1 (6 bases). This CDR3 has 12 amino acids. Germline CDR1 reads GTSNPN; CDR2 reads SVGIG (reference sequence). The V end was cut by 3 bases, the J end by 2 bases, with 7 bases between. The CDR3 is CAWRDRNYGYTF. CDR3 DNA sequence: TGTGCCTGGAGAGACAGGAACTATGGCTACACCTTC.

The CDR3 protein is CARGNLDRVQETQYF. The CDR3 DNA follows: TGTGCCAGGGGGAACCTTGACAGGGTTCAAGAGACCCAGTACTTC. The V call is TRBV6-1, the J call TRBJ2-5; 7 nucleotides match TRBD1. The CDR3 has 15 amino acids. The V and J ends lost 9 bases and 2 bases, in that order; junction bases with no gene match: 12. Germline values: CDR1 MNHNS, CDR2 SASEGT.

The chain uses TRBV4-3 and TRBJ2-1, with 9 bases identical to TRBD2. Germline V gives CDR1 LGHNA, CDR2 YSLEER. The J segment lost 4 bases and the V segment lost 0 bases, leaving 7 bases of the junction unmatched. The CDR3 totals 17 residues. The CDR3 nucleotides read TGCGCCAGCAGCCAAGATCGCGCGGGAGGGAAGTACAATGAGCAGTTCTTC. Amino acid sequence: CASSQDRAGGKYNEQFF.